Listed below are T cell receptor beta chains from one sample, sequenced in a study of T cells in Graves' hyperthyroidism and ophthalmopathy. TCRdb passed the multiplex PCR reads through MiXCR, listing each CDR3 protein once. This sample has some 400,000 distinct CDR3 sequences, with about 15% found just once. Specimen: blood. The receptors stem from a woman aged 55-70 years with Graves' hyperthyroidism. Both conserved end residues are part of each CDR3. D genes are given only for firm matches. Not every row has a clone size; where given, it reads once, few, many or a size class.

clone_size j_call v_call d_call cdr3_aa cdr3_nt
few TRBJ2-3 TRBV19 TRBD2 CASRRTSGRGDTQYF TGTGCCAGTAGGAGGACTAGCGGGAGAGGAGATACGCAGTATTTT
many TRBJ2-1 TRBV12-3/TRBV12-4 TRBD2 CASSLTSGIYNEQFF TGTGCCAGCAGCCTGACTAGCGGGATATACAATGAGCAGTTCTTC
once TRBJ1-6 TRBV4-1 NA CASSQDRAVRGRDSSPLHF TGCGCCAGCAGCCAAGATAGGGCGGTCCGGGGGCGCGATAGTTCACCCCTCCACTTT
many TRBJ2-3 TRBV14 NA CASSQRLGDTDTQYF TGTGCCAGCAGCCAAAGGTTGGGAGACACAGATACGCAGTATTTT
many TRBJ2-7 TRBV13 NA CASSLGWGNEQYF TGTGCCAGCAGCTTAGGCTGGGGGAACGAGCAGTACTTC
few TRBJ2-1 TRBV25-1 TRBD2 CASRPPLAGGYNEQFF TGTGCCAGCAGGCCCCCCCTAGCGGGAGGCTACAATGAGCAGTTCTTC
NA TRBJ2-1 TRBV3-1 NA CASSQDGPISEQLF TGTGCCAGCAGCCAAGATGGGCCTATCAGTGAGCAGCTCTTC
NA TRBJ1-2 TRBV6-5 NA CASSYHFGGHRTYGYTF TGTGCCAGCAGTTACCACTTTGGGGGACACCGGACCTATGGCTACACCTTC
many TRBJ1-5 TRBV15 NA CATSREGFAGGNQPQHF TGTGCCACCAGCAGAGAGGGGTTCGCAGGGGGCAATCAGCCCCAGCATTTT
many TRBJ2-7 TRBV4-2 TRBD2 CASSQGRASGTSYEQYF TGTGCCAGCAGCCAAGGCAGGGCTAGCGGGACTTCCTACGAGCAGTACTTC
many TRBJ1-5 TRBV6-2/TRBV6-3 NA CASRDGGYQPQHF TGTGCCAGCAGGGACGGAGGATACCAGCCCCAGCATTTT
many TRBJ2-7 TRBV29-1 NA CSVDGVSAYEQYF TGCAGCGTTGATGGGGTAAGCGCCTACGAGCAGTACTTC
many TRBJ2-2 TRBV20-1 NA CSANPRNTGELFF TGCAGTGCTAATCCGAGAAACACCGGGGAGCTGTTTTTT
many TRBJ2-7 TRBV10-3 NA CAIKRRESYEQYF TGTGCCATCAAGAGGCGCGAATCCTACGAGCAGTACTTC
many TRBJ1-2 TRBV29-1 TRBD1 CSVRTGLNYGYTF TGCAGCGTCCGGACAGGCCTTAACTATGGCTACACCTTC
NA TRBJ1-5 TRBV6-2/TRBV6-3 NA CASTDRPSNQPQHF TGTGCCAGCACCGACAGGCCTAGCAATCAGCCCCAGCATTTT
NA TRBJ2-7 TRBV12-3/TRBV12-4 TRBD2 CASSLELAGHSYEQYF TGTGCCAGCAGTTTGGAGTTAGCGGGCCACTCCTACGAGCAGTACTTC
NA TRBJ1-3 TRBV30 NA CAWSGQGNTIYF TGTGCCTGGAGTGGGCAGGGAAACACCATATATTTT
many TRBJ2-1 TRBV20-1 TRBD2 CSASRVAGGPNEQFF TGCAGTGCTAGCCGAGTGGCGGGAGGTCCCAATGAGCAGTTCTTC
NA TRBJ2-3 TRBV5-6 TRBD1 CASSTLVLGQKETDTQYF TGTGCCAGCAGCACCCTAGTTTTGGGACAGAAGGAAACAGATACGCAGTATTTT
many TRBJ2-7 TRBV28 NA CASSLSRTPSYEQYF TGTGCCAGCAGTTTATCGCGGACCCCCTCCTACGAGCAGTACTTC
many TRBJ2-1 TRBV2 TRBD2 CASRPGLAGAREQFF TGTGCCAGCAGACCCGGACTAGCGGGAGCGCGTGAGCAGTTCTTC
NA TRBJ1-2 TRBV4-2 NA CASSGGARRGRRYGYTF TGTGCCAGCAGCGGTGGGGCGCGACGGGGGCGACGCTATGGCTACACCTTC
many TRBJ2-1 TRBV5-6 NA CASRLSEKFF TGTGCCAGCAGATTGAGCGAGAAGTTCTTC
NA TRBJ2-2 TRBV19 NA CASSIVAANTGELFF TGTGCCAGTAGTATAGTAGCAGCGAACACCGGGGAGCTGTTTTTT
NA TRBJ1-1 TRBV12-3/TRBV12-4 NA CASTLSPNSEAFF TGTGCCAGCACCCTCAGCCCAAACAGTGAAGCTTTCTTT
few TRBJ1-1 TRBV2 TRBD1 CASIAWEGANTEAFF TGTGCCAGCATTGCCTGGGAGGGGGCCAACACTGAAGCTTTCTTT
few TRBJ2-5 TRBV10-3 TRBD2 CAIGGVESGGTQYF TGTGCCATCGGCGGAGTCGAGAGCGGGGGGACCCAGTACTTC
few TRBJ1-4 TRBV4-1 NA CAAGLTGLASPNEKLFF TGCGCCGCAGGGCTTACAGGGCTCGCCAGCCCTAATGAAAAACTGTTTTTT
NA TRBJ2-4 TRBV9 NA CASSVGGLKNIQYF TGTGCCAGCAGCGTAGGTGGGTTGAAAAACATTCAGTACTTC
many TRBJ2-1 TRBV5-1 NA CASSFRGLAVLSSYNEQFF TGCGCCAGCAGCTTCAGGGGGCTAGCGGTACTGAGCTCCTACAATGAGCAGTTCTTC
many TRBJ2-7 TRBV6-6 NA CASSYSLADSYGQYF TGTGCCAGCAGTTACTCGTTGGCGGACTCCTACGGGCAGTACTTC
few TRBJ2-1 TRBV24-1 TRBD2 CTTSSLAGDYNEQFF TGTACCACCAGCTCCCTAGCGGGGGACTACAATGAGCAGTTCTTC
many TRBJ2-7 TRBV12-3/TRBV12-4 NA CASSLRLLTSNEQYF TGTGCCAGCAGTTTAAGGCTCTTAACCAGCAACGAGCAGTACTTC
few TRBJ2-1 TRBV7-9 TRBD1 CASSLDRGAPYNEQFF TGTGCCAGCAGCTTAGACAGGGGCGCCCCCTACAATGAGCAGTTCTTC
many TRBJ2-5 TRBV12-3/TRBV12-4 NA CASSFRLVETQYF TGTGCCAGCAGTTTTAGGCTAGTAGAGACCCAGTACTTC
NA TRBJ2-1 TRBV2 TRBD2 CASVIGLAGRYNEQFF TGTGCCAGCGTAATTGGACTAGCGGGAAGATACAATGAGCAGTTCTTC
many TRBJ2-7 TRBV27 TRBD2 CASSLSQLAEDQYF TGTGCCAGCAGTTTATCTCAACTAGCGGAAGATCAGTACTTC
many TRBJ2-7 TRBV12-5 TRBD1 CASGLGTGDYEQYF TGTGCTAGTGGTTTGGGTACAGGGGACTACGAGCAGTACTTC
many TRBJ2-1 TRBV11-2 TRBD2 CASSRSMGSGEYNEQFF TGTGCCAGCAGCCGCTCGATGGGTAGCGGGGAATACAATGAGCAGTTCTTC
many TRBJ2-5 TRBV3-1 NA CASSYYGTSEETQYF TGTGCCAGCAGTTACTACGGGACTTCAGAAGAGACCCAGTACTTC
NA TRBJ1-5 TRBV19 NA CASRPRWGQYNQPQHF TGTGCCAGCCGTCCCCGATGGGGTCAGTACAATCAGCCCCAGCATTTT
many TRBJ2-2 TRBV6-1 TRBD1 CASSPRTGGDTGELFF TGTGCCAGCAGTCCACGGACAGGGGGGGACACCGGGGAGCTGTTTTTT
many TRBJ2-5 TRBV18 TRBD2 CASSRLAGDQETQYF TGTGCCAGCTCAAGACTAGCGGGAGACCAAGAGACCCAGTACTTC
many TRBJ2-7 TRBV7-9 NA CASSLAVGQNYEQYF TGTGCCAGCAGCTTAGCGGTTGGACAGAACTACGAGCAGTACTTC
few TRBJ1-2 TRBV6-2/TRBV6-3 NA CASSRISNRANYGYTF TGTGCCAGCTCGAGGATTTCAAACAGGGCTAACTATGGCTACACCTTC
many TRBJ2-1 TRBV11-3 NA CASSLDQGGTGSYNEQFF TGTGCCAGCAGCTTAGATCAGGGGGGGACGGGCTCCTACAATGAGCAGTTCTTC